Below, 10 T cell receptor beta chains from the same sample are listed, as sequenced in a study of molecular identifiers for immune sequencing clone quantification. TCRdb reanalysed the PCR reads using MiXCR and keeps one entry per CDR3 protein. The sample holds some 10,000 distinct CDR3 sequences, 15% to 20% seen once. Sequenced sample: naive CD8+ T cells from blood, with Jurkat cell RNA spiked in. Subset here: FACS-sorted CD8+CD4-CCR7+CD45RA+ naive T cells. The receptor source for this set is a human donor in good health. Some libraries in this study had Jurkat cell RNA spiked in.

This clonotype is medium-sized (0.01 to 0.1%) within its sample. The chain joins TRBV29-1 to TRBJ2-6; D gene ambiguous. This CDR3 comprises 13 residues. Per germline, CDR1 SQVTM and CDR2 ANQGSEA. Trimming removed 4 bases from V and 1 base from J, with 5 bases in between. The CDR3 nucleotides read TGCAGCGTTGCGAGATCTGGGGCCAACGTCCTGACTTTC. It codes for CSVARSGANVLTF.

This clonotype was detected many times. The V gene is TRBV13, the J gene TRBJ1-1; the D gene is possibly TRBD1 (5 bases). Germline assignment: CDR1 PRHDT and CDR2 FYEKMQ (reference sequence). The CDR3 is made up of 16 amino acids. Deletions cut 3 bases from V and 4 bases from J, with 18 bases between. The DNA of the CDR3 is TGTGCCAGCAGCTTCACTCAAGGGCAGGGAGGCACTGAAGCTTTCTTT. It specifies CASSFTQGQGGTEAFF.

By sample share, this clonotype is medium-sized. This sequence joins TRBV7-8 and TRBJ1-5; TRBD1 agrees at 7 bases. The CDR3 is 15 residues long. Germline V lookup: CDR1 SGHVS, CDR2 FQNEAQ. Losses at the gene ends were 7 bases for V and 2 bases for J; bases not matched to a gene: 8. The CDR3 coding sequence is TGTGCCAGCACCGAGGGACAGTATGGCAATCAGCCCCAGCATTTT. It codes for CASTEGQYGNQPQHF.

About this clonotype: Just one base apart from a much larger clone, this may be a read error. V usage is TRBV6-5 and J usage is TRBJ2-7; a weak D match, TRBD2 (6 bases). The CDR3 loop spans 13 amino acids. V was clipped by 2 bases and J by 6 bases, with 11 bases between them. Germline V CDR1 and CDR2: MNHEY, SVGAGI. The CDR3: CASSYGTSGEQYF. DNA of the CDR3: TGTGCCAGCAGTTACGGGACTTCAGGCGAGCAGTACTTC.

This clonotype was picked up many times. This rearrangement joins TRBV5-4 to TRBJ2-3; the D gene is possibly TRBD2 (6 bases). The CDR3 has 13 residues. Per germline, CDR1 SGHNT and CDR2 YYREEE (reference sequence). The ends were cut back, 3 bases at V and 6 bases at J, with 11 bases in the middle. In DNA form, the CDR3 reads TGTGCCAGCAGCTCGGGAGTAGTTGATACGCAGTATTTT. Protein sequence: CASSSGVVDTQYF.

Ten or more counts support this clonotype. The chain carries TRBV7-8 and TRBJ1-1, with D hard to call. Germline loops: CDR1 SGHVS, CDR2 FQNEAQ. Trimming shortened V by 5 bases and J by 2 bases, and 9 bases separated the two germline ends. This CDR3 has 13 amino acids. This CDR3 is CASSPGPNTEAFF. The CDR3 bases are TGTGCCAGCAGCCCCGGACCTAACACTGAAGCTTTCTTT.

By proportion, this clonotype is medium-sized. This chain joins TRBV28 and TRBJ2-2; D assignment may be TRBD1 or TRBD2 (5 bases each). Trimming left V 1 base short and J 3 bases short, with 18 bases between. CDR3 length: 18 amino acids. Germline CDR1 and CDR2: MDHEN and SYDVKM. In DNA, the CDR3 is TGTGCCAGCAGTTTATTTCTGGGTTTGGGGGAAGACACCGGGGAGCTGTTTTTT. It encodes CASSLFLGLGEDTGELFF.

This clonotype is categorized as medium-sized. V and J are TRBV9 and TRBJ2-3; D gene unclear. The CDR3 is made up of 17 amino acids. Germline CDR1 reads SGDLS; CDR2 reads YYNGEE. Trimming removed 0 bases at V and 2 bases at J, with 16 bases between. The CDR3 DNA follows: TGTGCCAGCAGCGTAGCGGCCCGCGCCCCCCCCACAGATACGCAGTATTTT. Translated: CASSVAARAPPTDTQYF. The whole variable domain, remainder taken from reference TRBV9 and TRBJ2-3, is DSGVTQTPKHLITATGQRVTLRCSPRSGDLSVYWYQQSLDQGLQFLIQYYNGEERAKGNILERFSAQQFPDLHSELNLSSLELGDSALYFCASSVAARAPPTDTQYFGPGTRLTVL.

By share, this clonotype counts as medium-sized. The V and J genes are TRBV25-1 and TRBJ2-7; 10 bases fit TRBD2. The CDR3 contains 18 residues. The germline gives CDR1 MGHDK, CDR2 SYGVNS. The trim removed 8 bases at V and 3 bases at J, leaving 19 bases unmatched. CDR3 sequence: CASALGGLASGRNYEQYF. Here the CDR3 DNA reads TGTGCCAGCGCTCTTGGGGGACTAGCGTCGGGGCGAAACTACGAGCAGTACTTC.

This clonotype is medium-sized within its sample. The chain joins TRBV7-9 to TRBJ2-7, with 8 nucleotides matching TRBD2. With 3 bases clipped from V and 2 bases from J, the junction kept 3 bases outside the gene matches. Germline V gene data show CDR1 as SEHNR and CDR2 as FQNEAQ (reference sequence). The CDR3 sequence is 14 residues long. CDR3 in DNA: TGTGCCAGCAGCTTGGGGACTAGGGCCTACGAGCAGTACTTC. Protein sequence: CASSLGTRAYEQYF.